This T cell receptor beta chain was retrieved from a study of a mutant IDH1 vaccine in newly diagnosed glioma. About the research overall: Patients got radiotherapy, temozolomide, or both beforehand, and most got both.

The V end lost 0 bases, the J end lost 0 bases, and 6 bases lay between the germline ends. This CDR3 has 15 amino acids. Per the germline V gene, CDR1 is LNHNV and CDR2 is YYDKDF (reference sequence). Sequenced by immunoSEQ multiplex PCR; TCRdb stores in-frame clones only, minus some. Of just under 95,000 clones listed, around 77% are singletons. This sample's time point: baseline, week 1 (first vaccination visit). The treatment denotes: pre-vaccination baseline after standard-of-care therapy. Donor diagnoses consisted of new WHO grade 3 or 4 IDH1-mutant, ATRX-lost astrocytomas. This sequence originates from a man aged 40-49 years with glioma. The chain joins TRBV15 to TRBJ1-5, with TRBD1 as a possible D gene (5 bases). The sample here was PBMCs, taken from a glioma patient treated with radiotherapy, temozolomide or both. CDR3 protein: CATSRDRVSNQPQHF. As DNA, the CDR3 is TGTGCCACCAGCAGAGACAGGGTTAGCAATCAGCCCCAGCATTTT.